What follows are 9 T cell receptor beta chains derived from one specimen sequenced in a study of blood T cells in healthy people across ages. With a J-beta primer mix and a sample-barcoded 5' primer, a second PCR ran roughly 6 to 11 cycles. MiXCR was run by TCRdb on the 5' RACE reads, yielding one entry per CDR3 protein. This sample yields 1.5 million to 2 million distinct CDR3 sequences, of which roughly 27% are seen a single time; roughly 8% belongs to the top ten. Material for sequencing was blood. Receptors were obtained from a woman in her 30s in good health.

For this clonotype: At one of its ends the junction is not consistent with the germline gene, which may arise from a read error. This rearrangement joins TRBV20-1 to TRBJ2-1, with TRBD2 identical over 9 bases. CDR3 length: 14 residues. Germline values: CDR1 DFQATT, CDR2 SNEGSKA (reference sequence). Written as DNA, the CDR3 is TGCAGTGCCCAAGGACTAGCGTTCTACAATGAGCAGTGCTTC. Amino acid sequence: CSAQGLAFYNEQCF.

The V call is TRBV7-2, the J call TRBJ1-1; D remains unclear. The germline V and J ends were trimmed by 3 bases and 4 bases, with 12 bases remaining between them. The CDR3 runs to 14 residues. The V gene's germline CDR1 is SGHTA and CDR2 FQGNSA. Here the CDR3 reads CASSFRSYPTEAFF. CDR3 coding DNA: TGTGCCAGCAGCTTCCGTTCCTACCCCACTGAAGCTTTCTTT.

This clonotype came up many times. The chain recombines TRBV18 with TRBJ2-5; D not resolved. In germline, CDR1 is KGHSH, CDR2 LQKENI. V was pared by 3 bases and J by 1 base, with 9 bases between. The length of the CDR3 is 14 residues. The CDR3 nucleotides are TGTGCCAGCTCACCTTACGACGGCCAAGAGACCCAGTACTTC. It encodes CASSPYDGQETQYF.

This clonotype showed up just a few times. Here the CDR3 DNA reads TGCGCCAGCAGCCGCAACTGGGACAGGACCTACGAGCAGTACTTC. As protein: CASSRNWDRTYEQYF. The chain employs TRBV5-1 and TRBJ2-7; 8 bases are shared with TRBD1. The CDR3 length is 15 residues. CDR1 and CDR2 from the germline V gene are SGHRS and YFSETQ. Trimming removed 4 bases from V and 2 bases from J; junction bases left unmatched: 8.

In its sample, this clonotype was seen a few times. This chain connects TRBV10-3 to TRBJ2-3; the match to TRBD2 covers 8 bases. Germline assignment: CDR1 ENHRY and CDR2 SYGVKD. The V segment lost 0 bases and the J segment 4 bases; nucleotides outside the gene matches: 3. The CDR3 totals 15 residues. CDR3 in DNA: TGTGCCATCAGTGAGTCAGCGGGGGTCGCAGATACGCAGTATTTT. Encoded protein: CAISESAGVADTQYF.

The rearrangement uses TRBV11-2 and TRBJ1-1; no definite D call. This CDR3 has 16 residues. V dropped 8 bases and J dropped 5 bases, with 24 bases sitting between them. Per germline, CDR1 SGHAT and CDR2 FQNNGV. In nucleotides, the CDR3 is TGTGCCAGCGGCCAGTGGTTCGACGGGAGTTGGACTGAAGCTTTCTTT. Encoded protein: CASGQWFDGSWTEAFF.

V usage is TRBV20-1 and J usage is TRBJ2-2; weak D call: TRBD2 (5 bases). Trimming took 1 base from V and 2 from J, leaving 17 bases between them. Germline CDR1 DFQATT, CDR2 SNEGSKA (reference sequence). The CDR3 loop spans 17 amino acids. This CDR3 is CSARATRRGGNTGELFF. CDR3 coding DNA: TGCAGTGCTAGAGCAACGCGGCGAGGAGGAAACACCGGGGAGCTGTTTTTT.

This clonotype was recorded many times. V gene TRBV5-1 combines with J gene TRBJ2-1, with D perhaps TRBD2 (5 bases). V was pared by 4 bases and J by 3 bases, with 14 bases between. The CDR3 is 15 residues long. Germline values: CDR1 SGHRS, CDR2 YFSETQ. The chain's CDR3 is CASSTRTGYYNEQFF. In nucleotides, the CDR3 is TGCGCCAGCAGCACTCGGACGGGATACTACAATGAGCAGTTCTTC.

This clonotype was counted many times. The rearrangement links TRBV7-9 to TRBJ2-1, with TRBD2 matching over 10 bases. The length of the CDR3 is 19 residues. Germline V lookup: CDR1 SEHNR, CDR2 FQNEAQ (reference sequence). With V trimmed by 1 base and J by 3 bases, 12 bases remained unmatched. CDR3 bases: TGTGCCAGCAGCTTAGAGGCGGGGGTGCTAGCGGGGGTCTACAATGAGCAGTTCTTC. Protein sequence: CASSLEAGVLAGVYNEQFF.